Shown below are 18 T cell receptor beta chains from a single sample sequenced in a study of T-cell reconstitution after alpha-beta-depleted transplantation in children. Construction of the TCRbeta library involved unique molecular identifiers. MiXCR was run by TCRdb on the PCR reads, yielding one entry per CDR3 protein. In the table there are around 180,000 distinct CDR3 sequences, over 8.5% of which are singletons. Sequenced material: PBMCs, taken before TCRalphabeta/CD19-depleted stem cell transplant. These receptors all stem from a boy aged 2-15 years with acute myeloid leukemia, due to receive a stem cell transplant.

This clonotype was picked up many times. The chain joins TRBV7-8 to TRBJ2-1; no clear D gene. From germline, CDR1 is SGHVS and CDR2 FQNEAQ. The V gene lost 4 bases and the J gene lost 6 bases, with 7 bases spanning the gap. This CDR3 spans 12 amino acids. The CDR3 is CASSSRPNEQFF. CDR3 bases: TGTGCCAGCAGCTCCAGGCCCAATGAGCAGTTCTTC.

This clonotype was seen at least ten times. This chain links TRBV12-5 with TRBJ2-1, with 8 bases that match TRBD1. CDR1 is LGHNT and CDR2 is FRNRAP in the germline V gene. The V gene end was trimmed by 11 bases and the J gene end by 0 bases; junction bases not matched to a gene: 12. The CDR3 totals 16 residues. Written as DNA, the CDR3 is TGTGCTGAACCCCTTGGGGGGACAGGCTCCTACAATGAGCAGTTCTTC. Translating it yields CAEPLGGTGSYNEQFF.

This clonotype was seen many times. The rearrangement joins TRBV3-1 to TRBJ2-7; 9 bases line up with TRBD2. The V gene end was trimmed by 4 bases and the J gene end by 3 bases; junction bases not matched to a gene: 4. The CDR3 consists of 14 residues. Per germline, CDR1 LGHDT and CDR2 YNNKEL (reference sequence). CDR3 loop: CASSLAGEYYEQYF. The DNA of the CDR3 is TGTGCCAGCAGCCTAGCGGGAGAGTACTACGAGCAGTACTTC.

This clonotype was counted at least ten times. The chain links TRBV20-1 to TRBJ2-1; 7 bases agree with TRBD2. The V and J ends lost 3 bases and 0 bases, in that order; junction bases with no gene match: 2. The CDR3 is made up of 14 amino acids. The germline V gene encodes CDR1 DFQATT and CDR2 SNEGSKA (reference sequence). CDR3 sequence: CSASGGTSYNEQFF. CDR3 coding DNA: TGCAGTGCTAGCGGGGGGACCTCCTACAATGAGCAGTTCTTC.

This clonotype was observed many times. The J gene is TRBJ1-1, the V gene TRBV5-6; D remains unclear. CDR3 length equals 20 residues. V was trimmed by 1 base and J by 1 base, leaving 26 bases between them. Germline CDR1 SGHDT, CDR2 YYEEEE. CDR3 nucleotide sequence: TGTGCCAGCAGCTTGCGACCAGGTCGCTCCAGAGGGCTACGGAACACTGAAGCTTTCTTT. Protein product: CASSLRPGRSRGLRNTEAFF.

The sample holds many counts of this clonotype. V is TRBV5-1 and J is TRBJ2-1, with 15 bases that match TRBD2. CDR1 SGHRS and CDR2 YFSETQ come from the germline V gene. CDR3 length: 20 residues. V gave up 0 bases and J gave up 4 bases; unmatched junction bases: 11. The CDR3 region is CASSLVLGLAGGNPYNEQFF. In DNA, the CDR3 is TGCGCCAGCAGCTTGGTTCTGGGACTAGCGGGGGGAAACCCTTACAATGAGCAGTTCTTC.

This clonotype was found many times. J is TRBJ1-5 and V is TRBV27, with unresolved D. Trimming pared 3 bases from V and 3 bases from J, leaving 6 bases between. This CDR3 is 13 amino acids long. Germline-derived CDR1 and CDR2 are MNHEY and SMNVEV (reference sequence). The CDR3 DNA reads TGTGCCAGCAGTTTGGTCTTCAATCAGCCCCAGCATTTT. As protein: CASSLVFNQPQHF.

To note about this clonotype: The junction departs from the called germline gene at one end, perhaps through a read error. The genes are TRBV2 and TRBJ2-1, with D possibly matching TRBD1 (5 bases). The germline CDR1 and CDR2 sequences are SNHLY and FYNNEI. The CDR3 loop spans 15 amino acids. The CDR3 region is CASREGVSRILEQFF. The CDR3 bases are TGTGCCAGCAGAGAAGGGGTAAGCAGGATCCTTGAGCAGTTCTTC.

Turning to this clonotype: Its ends do not fully match the called genes, so a read error is possible. The chain recombines TRBV4-1 with TRBJ1-5; D gene ambiguous. The CDR3 sequence is 18 residues long. Germline CDR1 reads MGHRA; CDR2 reads YSYEKL. The CDR3 DNA reads as TGCGCCAACAGCCCGCCGGCGCAGGTAGAGCGGAGCAATCAGCCCCAGCATTTT. Its protein product is CANSPPAQVERSNQPQHF.

This clonotype has ten or more counts. The chain recombines TRBV20-1 with TRBJ2-5, with D tentatively TRBD2 (5 bases). The CDR3 spans 14 residues. CDR1 DFQATT and CDR2 SNEGSKA come from the germline V gene (reference sequence). V was trimmed by 0 bases and J by 2 bases, leaving 10 bases between them. The CDR3 DNA sequence: TGCAGTGCTAGAGATGAGGGTTTGCAAGAGACCCAGTACTTC. Translating gives CSARDEGLQETQYF.

This chain connects TRBV5-1 to TRBJ2-7; 11 nucleotides line up with TRBD2. From germline, CDR1 is SGHRS and CDR2 YFSETQ. The CDR3 totals 14 residues. J gave up 6 bases and V 4 bases, and 6 bases lay outside the gene matches. CDR3 sequence: CASSGTSGTPEQYF. Written as DNA, the CDR3 is TGCGCCAGCAGCGGGACTAGCGGAACCCCCGAGCAGTACTTC. The entire variable domain, with the rest obtained from reference TRBV5-1 and TRBJ2-7, is as follows: KAGVTQTPRYLIKTRGQQVTLSCSPISGHRSVSWYQQTPGQGLQFLFEYFSETQRNKGNFPGRFSGRQFSNSRSEMNVSTLELGDSALYLCASSGTSGTPEQYFGPGTRLTVT.

This clonotype was counted ten times or more. The genes are TRBV5-1 and TRBJ1-1; D is perhaps TRBD1 (5 bases). The V gene's germline CDR1 is SGHRS and CDR2 YFSETQ. The CDR3 loop spans 12 amino acids. V dropped 1 base and J dropped 7 bases, with 8 bases sitting between them. DNA for the CDR3: TGCGCCAGCAGCTTGACAGGTGGTGAAGCTTTCTTT. Translated, it gives CASSLTGGEAFF.

This clonotype was counted many times. J is TRBJ2-1 and V is TRBV27; D remains unclear. Deletions cut 3 bases from V and 6 bases from J, with 6 bases between. CDR1 MNHEY and CDR2 SMNVEV come from the germline V gene (reference sequence). The CDR3 loop spans 12 amino acids. The CDR3 sequence is CASSLIGNEQFF. CDR3 DNA sequence: TGTGCCAGCAGTTTGATCGGCAATGAGCAGTTCTTC.

This clonotype was recorded at least ten times. J is TRBJ1-6 and V is TRBV3-1; D is uncertain. The V end lost 4 bases, the J end lost 3 bases, and 13 bases lay between the germline ends. Germline CDR1 and CDR2: LGHDT and YNNKEL (reference sequence). This CDR3 comprises 16 residues. The CDR3 region is CASSPDTDFYNSPLHF. The CDR3, as DNA: TGTGCCAGCAGCCCTGATACGGATTTCTATAATTCACCCCTCCACTTT. The entire variable domain, with the rest obtained from reference TRBV3-1 and TRBJ1-6, is as follows: DTAVSQTPKYLVTQMGNDKSIKCEQNLGHDTMYWYKQDSKKFLKIMFSYNNKELIINETVPNRFSPKSPDKAHLNLHINSLELGDSAVYFCASSPDTDFYNSPLHFGNGTRLTVT.

Comments on this clonotype: Just one base apart from a much larger clone, this may be a read error. The chain employs TRBV7-9 and TRBJ1-2, with a tentative D call TRBD1 (5 bases). This CDR3 has 16 residues. The ends were cut back, 4 bases at V and 2 bases at J, with 17 bases in the middle. The V gene's germline CDR1 is SEHNR and CDR2 FQNEAQ (reference sequence). The CDR3, as DNA: TGTGCCAGCAGCTACGTGGGGGGGAGCTCGAACTATGGCTACACCTTC. Translating it yields CASSYVGGSSNYGYTF. Combining the CDR3 with reference TRBV7-9 and TRBJ1-2 gives the whole variable domain DTGVSQNPRHKITKRGQNVTFRCDPISEHNRLYWYRQTLGQGPEFLTYFQNEAQLEKSRLLSDRFSAERPKGSFSTLEIQRTEQGDSAMYLCASSYVGGSSNYGYTFGSGTRLTVV.

This clonotype has at least ten counts. The gene calls are TRBV5-1 and TRBJ2-7; 9 bases agree with TRBD1. The CDR3 length is 14 residues. CDR1 is SGHRS, CDR2 YFSETQ, per germline. The trim removed 2 bases at V and 6 bases at J, leaving 6 bases unmatched. The CDR3 coding sequence is TGCGCCAGCAGCTTCGGACAGGGGACGTTCGAGCAGTACTTC. It encodes CASSFGQGTFEQYF.

This clonotype was seen many times. This sequence joins TRBV20-1 and TRBJ2-3; 10 positions match TRBD2. Germline V CDR1 and CDR2: DFQATT, SNEGSKA (reference sequence). The junction had 0 bases not matched to a gene; V was cut back by 3 bases and J by 0 bases. The CDR3 consists of 14 residues. This chain's CDR3 is CSARTSGSTDTQYF. CDR3 nucleotide sequence: TGCAGTGCTAGGACTAGCGGGAGCACAGATACGCAGTATTTT.

This clonotype was detected many times. The chain uses TRBV6-1 and TRBJ2-3; TRBD2 agrees at 13 bases. CDR1 MNHNS and CDR2 SASEGT come from the germline V gene. The CDR3 totals 16 residues. V lost 6 bases and J lost 5; bases outside the gene matches: 8. CDR3 protein: CASSSGLAGVEDTQYF. The CDR3 coding sequence is TGTGCCAGCAGCTCCGGACTAGCGGGAGTCGAAGATACGCAGTATTTT.